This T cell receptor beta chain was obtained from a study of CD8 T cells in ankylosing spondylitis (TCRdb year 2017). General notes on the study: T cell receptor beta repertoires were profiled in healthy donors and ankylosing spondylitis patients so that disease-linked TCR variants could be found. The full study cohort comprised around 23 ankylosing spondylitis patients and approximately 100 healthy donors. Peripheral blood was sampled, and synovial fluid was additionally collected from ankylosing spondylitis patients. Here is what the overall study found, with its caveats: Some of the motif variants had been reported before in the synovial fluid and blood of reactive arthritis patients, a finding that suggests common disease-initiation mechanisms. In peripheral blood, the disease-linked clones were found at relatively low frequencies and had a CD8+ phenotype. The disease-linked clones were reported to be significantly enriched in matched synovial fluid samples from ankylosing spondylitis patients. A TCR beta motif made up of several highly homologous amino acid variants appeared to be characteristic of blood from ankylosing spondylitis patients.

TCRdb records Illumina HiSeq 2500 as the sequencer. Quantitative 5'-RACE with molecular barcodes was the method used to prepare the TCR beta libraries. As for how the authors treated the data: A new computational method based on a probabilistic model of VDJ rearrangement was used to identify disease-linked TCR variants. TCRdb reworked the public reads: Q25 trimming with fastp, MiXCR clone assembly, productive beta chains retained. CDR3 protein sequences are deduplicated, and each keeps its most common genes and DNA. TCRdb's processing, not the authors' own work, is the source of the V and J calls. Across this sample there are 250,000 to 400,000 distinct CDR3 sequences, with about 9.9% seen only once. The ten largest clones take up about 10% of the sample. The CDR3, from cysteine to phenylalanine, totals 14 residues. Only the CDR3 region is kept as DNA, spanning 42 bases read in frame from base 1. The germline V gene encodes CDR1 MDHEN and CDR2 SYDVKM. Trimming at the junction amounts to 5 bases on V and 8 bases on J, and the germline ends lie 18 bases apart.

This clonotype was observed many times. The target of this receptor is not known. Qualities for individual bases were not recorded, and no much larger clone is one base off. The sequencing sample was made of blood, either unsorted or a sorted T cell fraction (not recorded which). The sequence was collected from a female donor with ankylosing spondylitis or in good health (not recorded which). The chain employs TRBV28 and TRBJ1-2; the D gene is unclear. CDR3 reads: CASSLPGGQSGYTF. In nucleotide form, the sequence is TGTGCCAGCAGTCTGCCCGGCGGGCAGAGCGGCTACACCTTC.